The clone carrying this TCR beta chain was counted only a few times. Its target is unknown. The CDR3 contains 15 residues. Germline V gene sequence: CDR1 LNHDA, CDR2 SQIVND (reference sequence). V dropped 6 bases and J dropped 1 base, with 13 bases sitting between them. From alopecia areata patients, lesional scalp punch biopsies and peripheral blood were collected. This record comes from a study of CD8+ T cells in alopecia areata. The overall study: Twice daily, treated patients received 5 to 10 mg of oral tofacitinib. The study, taken as a whole, reports: Normal scalp showed lower clonality than lesional scalp, especially alopecia totalis/universalis. TCRs were shared less clearly across patients than in mice, possibly for HLA-related reasons.

RNA, once extracted, was reverse transcribed into cDNA for use as the sequencing template. TCRdb's copy holds only in-frame clones and misses some; the assay was immunoSEQ multiplex PCR. The top ten hold under 6.5% of the sample, which has 140,000 to 150,000 clones, around 50% seen once. The rearrangement uses TRBV19 and TRBJ1-5; D gene unclear. The sample here was CD4+ T cells sorted from blood, taken at week 0. This TCR was recovered from a human donor with alopecia areata. The CDR3 sequence: CASRVPGLSNQPQHF. The CDR3 DNA reads TGTGCCAGTAGGGTCCCGGGCCTCAGCAATCAGCCCCAGCATTTT.